This T cell receptor (beta chain) was obtained from a study of shared clonotypes between healthy human individuals. With 5 bases removed from V and 5 bases from J, the gap between germline ends came to 10 bases. The germline V gene encodes CDR1 PRHDT and CDR2 FYEKMQ (reference sequence). The CDR3 covers 12 residues. CD45RO negativity and positive selection for CCR7 defined naive CD8 cells, a population that excluded terminally differentiated effector memory CD45RA+ cells. As processed by the authors: Junction-only immunoSEQ sequences carried no quality scores, so filtering differed. Profiling relied on immunoSEQ multiplex PCR, and the TCRdb table lists in-frame clones only, not all of them. D and trimming were read from the DNA, whereas the V and J calls and clone size are those reported in that table. The data hold about 680,000 clones, with about 91% observed a single time.

V gene TRBV13 combines with J gene TRBJ2-7; D remains ambiguous. Sequencing was performed on naive CD8+ T cells sorted from blood. The clonotype comes from a man aged 25-45 years in good health. CDR3 amino acids: CASSQDQNEQYF. CDR3 coding DNA: TGTGCCAGCAGCCAGGATCAGAACGAGCAGTACTTC.